This T cell receptor beta chain was captured by sequencing in a study of shared clonotypes between healthy human individuals (dated by TCRdb to about 2020). Notes on the research overall: A couple of women and a few men aged 18 to 49 years were included in the cohort. Per donor, leukapheresis produced somewhere between about 0.9 and 9.5 billion PBMCs. To increase sequencing depth and limit assay-specific biases, different laboratories used diverse techniques to prepare libraries and sequence TCR repertoires. For each donor, three plates each were used for CD4 naive and CD4 memory, two plates were used for CD8 naive, and one plate was used for CD8 memory. Blood TCR repertoires of a handful of healthy adults were deeply sequenced to estimate repertoire size and the extent of clonotype sharing between individuals.

This clone was recorded once. Its antigen is still unknown. No much larger clonotype is one base removed from it; base qualities were not supplied. What the study reported, not specific to this receptor: Only blood was sampled, and tissue TCR repertoires likely differ from those in blood. Based on pairwise subsampling, the degree of clonotype sharing among donors was expected to be affected by sequencing depth. Sharing across several donors was observed for around 5% of naive CD4, under 4% of naive CD8, 2.3% of memory CD4, and roughly 0.4% of memory CD8 clonotypes. Clonotypes shared by all four sorted-subset donors showed higher generation probabilities than non-shared clonotypes. Even with the large sequencing depth, rarefaction of the sorted-subset datasets indicated that sequencing was incomplete. Because the study included a small number of donors, the genetic and exposure-history diversity represented was limited. Larger estimated clonotype richness was generally found for naive subsets than for memory subsets.

Using the deep immunoSEQ assay, multiplex PCR amplified TCR CDR3 regions from genomic DNA. Extracted genomic DNA from each cell subset was spread evenly across all wells of several immunoSEQ 96-well plates, with each plate serving as a replicate. For sorted subsets, each replicate PCR was loaded with around 220 ng genomic DNA, equivalent to 30,000 to 35,000 T cell genomes. The purified libraries were quantified using a Qubit 3.0 fluorometer, sized with a Bioanalyzer 2100, and then quantified again using the KAPA Library Quantification kit. Each immunoSEQ 96-well plate was sequenced on its own single-read 150-cycle Illumina NextSeq 550 flow cell. Under the source paper's analysis protocol: Because the immunoSEQ output held only junctional sequences and lacked quality scores, the filtering could not match the filtering applied to full-length reads. Sequences were annotated with PyIR, a Python wrapper for IgBLAST v1.9, and V/J genes and CDR3 were assigned using IMGT germline references. Reads with weak V/J assignments (E-value above 1e-6), missing CDR3, stop codons, out-of-frame junctions, or ambiguous translated residues were removed. A V3J clonotype was defined by an identical inferred V gene, J gene, and CDR3 amino acid sequence. Percentage overlap between repertoires was calculated by dividing the number of shared unique clonotypes by the size of the smaller repertoire. Three approaches were used to assess repertoire richness: RTK rarefaction, the Chao1 estimator, and Recon v2.1 estimates of unobserved clonotypes. OLGA was used to compute generation probabilities for all TCRbeta clonotypes that the gDNA method yielded from several donors. The clones in this table, taken by TCRdb from immuneACCESS, are in-frame only. Not every clone is retained; where verified, under half of the shortfall comes from an unresolved V gene, and the cause of the rest is unknown. For V, J and clone size, that table is used; D and trimming come from the DNA. The sample table records about 2.4 million clones; more than 80% of these occur just once. 0.14% of the sample is taken by the ten largest.

The germline V gene (reference sequence) provides CDR1 MNHEY and CDR2 SMNVEV. The V end gives up 3 bases and the J end 6 bases, leaving 11 bases in the junction not matched to a gene. The CDR3 holds 15 amino acids from the cysteine to the phenylalanine. Only the CDR3 DNA stays, 45 bases, in frame from base 1. The donors were healthy, HIV-negative adults with no recently reported acute infections or vaccinations. Every donor was a Caucasian adult living in Nashville, Tennessee, USA. CD4+ T cells were enriched through magnetic negative selection, after which naive cells were positively selected on CD45RA and the remaining negative fraction served as the memory subset. Blood was obtained by leukapheresis, after which PBMCs were separated by Ficoll-Histopaque density gradient centrifugation and cryopreserved in liquid nitrogen vapor phase. Purity and quantity of every magnetically sorted T cell population were checked by analytical flow cytometry. From each sorted fraction, genomic DNA was isolated and quantified by UV absorbance on a Nanodrop 2000c.

This receptor was identified in a man in his late teens or twenties in good health. The rearrangement combines TRBV27 with TRBJ2-7; TRBD2 fits 7 bases in the junction. Sequenced input: naive CD4+ T cells sorted from blood. The sample's cell subset or site, from its label and the paper: CD45RA+ positively selected. Read as DNA, the sequence is TGTGCCAGCAGTTTTGGGAGGGGCGGGGTCTCCGAGCAGTACTTC. It codes for CASSFGRGGVSEQYF.